Listed below are T cell receptor beta chains from one sample, sequenced in a study of blood T cell repertoires in COVID-19. Measured with immunoSEQ multiplex PCR; TCRdb has only the in-frame clones, and not every one. The sample holds around 130,000 clones, just under 90% seen once. The sequenced material came from peripheral blood. These receptors all come from a woman aged 80 or older with acute or convalescent COVID-19. Both conserved end residues are part of each CDR3. Fields, in order: V gene, D gene, clone size, J gene, CDR3 DNA, CDR3 protein. D genes are given only for firm matches. Rows give clone size only sometimes, using once, few, many, or a class for an expanded clone.

TRBV9	-	once	TRBJ1-4	TGTGCCAGCAGCGGCCGGGGAGCAAATGAAAAACTGTTTTTT	CASSGRGANEKLFF
TRBV20-1	-	-	TRBJ2-7	TGCAGTGCTAGAGATAACCGGGGGCAGTACTTC	CSARDNRGQYF
TRBV7-9	-	few	TRBJ2-3	TGTGCCAGCAGCTTCCGGGTCCAAAAGGCAGATACGCAGTATTTT	CASSFRVQKADTQYF
TRBV10-3	-	-	TRBJ2-1	TGTGCCATCAGTGGTGGGGGGATTAACAATGAGCAGTTCTTC	CAISGGGINNEQFF
TRBV2	-	-	TRBJ1-4	TGTGCCAGCAGTTTTTCAGGGAGGGAAGAAAAACTGTTTTTT	CASSFSGREEKLFF
TRBV12-3/TRBV12-4	TRBD2	-	TRBJ2-3	TGTGCCAGCAGTTGGCGGGGGGTAGATACGCAGTATTTT	CASSWRGVDTQYF
TRBV2	-	-	TRBJ2-3	TGTGCCAGCAGTGAATCAATTCCACAGCACGGTACGCAGTATTTT	CASSESIPQHGTQYF
TRBV6-6	-	-	TRBJ1-1	TGTGCCAGCAGTTACGACACCTACGGTGAAGCTTTCTTT	CASSYDTYGEAFF
TRBV2	-	-	TRBJ1-2	TGTGCCAGCAGTGAGGGTGGGCAGTATGGCTACACCTTC	CASSEGGQYGYTF
TRBV29-1	TRBD1	-	TRBJ1-2	TGCAGCGGAGGGGACAGGGGTGGCTATGGCTACACCTTC	CSGGDRGGYGYTF
TRBV7-3	-	few	TRBJ1-6	TGTGCCAGCAGCTTGGAGCAAGGTGGGAATTCACCCCTCCACTTT	CASSLEQGGNSPLHF
TRBV6-1	-	-	TRBJ1-6	TGTGCCAGCAGTGAATGGCAGGGAGGGTCACCCCTCCACTTT	CASSEWQGGSPLHF
TRBV5-4	-	-	TRBJ2-3	TGTGCCAGCAGCGCCCGGACAGACAATACGCAGTATTTT	CASSARTDNTQYF
TRBV18	TRBD2	-	TRBJ2-1	TGTGCCAGCTCACCGGCACTAGCGGGGGACAATGAGCAGTTCTTC	CASSPALAGDNEQFF
TRBV10-3	-	once	TRBJ1-1	TGTGCCATCACGGGGGGAATGAACACTGAAGCTTTCTTT	CAITGGMNTEAFF
TRBV24-1	-	-	TRBJ1-1	TGTGCCACCAGTGATGTAGCGAACACTGAAGCTTTCTTT	CATSDVANTEAFF
TRBV7-9	-	-	TRBJ1-1	TGTGCCAGCACGGGACAACAGAACACTGAAGCTTTCTTT	CASTGQQNTEAFF
TRBV4-1	-	-	TRBJ1-2	TGCGCCAGCAGCCAAGCCCCGTGGACAGCTAACTATGGCTACACCTTC	CASSQAPWTANYGYTF
TRBV11-3	-	-	TRBJ2-1	TGTGCCAGCAGCTTTGCGGGGAACGTACCGGGAAGTGAGCAGTTCTTC	CASSFAGNVPGSEQFF
TRBV27	TRBD2	-	TRBJ2-1	TGTGCCAGCAGTTTTTCTAGCGGGGGGTGGGAGCAGTTCTTC	CASSFSSGGWEQFF
TRBV10-1	-	-	TRBJ2-3	TGCGCCACCTGCCAGGGTCCCACAGATACGCAGTATTTT	CATCQGPTDTQYF
TRBV5-4	TRBD1	-	TRBJ1-6	TGTGCCAGCAGCGTATACAGGGGAACGGAGAATTCACCCCTCCACTTT	CASSVYRGTENSPLHF
TRBV3-1/TRBV3-2	TRBD1	few	TRBJ2-1	TGTGCCAGCAGCCAACGAAAAACCGGGACAGGGTATTTGGATGAGCAGTTCTTC	CASSQRKTGTGYLDEQFF
TRBV5-8	-	-	TRBJ2-1	TGTGCCAGCAGCTTGGACGGCAGGGTGTCGGGTGAGCAGTTCTTC	CASSLDGRVSGEQFF
TRBV2	-	-	TRBJ2-5	TGTGCCAGCTTGCCGAGGCTGGGGACCCAGTACTTC	CASLPRLGTQYF
TRBV9	-	-	TRBJ1-1	TGTGCCAGCAGCCCCCTTCGAAAGAGAGGGACTGAAGCTTTCTTT	CASSPLRKRGTEAFF
TRBV11-2	-	-	TRBJ1-4	TGTGCCAGCAGCTTCCTCGAAGGGGGTTTTGCAACTAATGAAAAACTGTTTTTT	CASSFLEGGFATNEKLFF
TRBV19	-	-	TRBJ1-1	TGTGCCTGCGGGGACCTCCGAGCTTTCTTT	CACGDLRAFF
TRBV9	TRBD2	-	TRBJ2-1	TGTGCCAGCACCATAGCGGGGGGGCCTGGGAATGAGCAGTTCTTC	CASTIAGGPGNEQFF
TRBV20-1	-	-	TRBJ1-1	TGCAGTGCCTTCACGGTCGCTGAAGCTTTCTTT	CSAFTVAEAFF
TRBV2	-	-	TRBJ1-1	TGTGCCAGCAGGGCACAGGAGCACACTGAAGCTTTCTTT	CASRAQEHTEAFF
TRBV19	-	-	TRBJ1-1	TGTGCCAGTAACACACAGGGTTCCACTGAAGCTTTCTTT	CASNTQGSTEAFF
TRBV11-2	-	-	TRBJ1-2	TGTGCCAGCAGCTCAGGACTGAGCTACACCTTC	CASSSGLSYTF
TRBV5-5	TRBD1	-	TRBJ2-2	TGTGCCAGCAGCCCCCCGACAGGGGTGGACACCGGGGAGCTGTTTTTT	CASSPPTGVDTGELFF
TRBV27	-	-	TRBJ1-5	TGTGCCAGCAGTTTAGGGCCGGATAGCAATCAGCCCCAGCATTTT	CASSLGPDSNQPQHF
TRBV6-1	-	-	TRBJ2-7	TGTGCCAGCAGTGAATCCGTCTACGAGCAGTACTTC	CASSESVYEQYF
TRBV18	TRBD1	once	TRBJ2-2	TGTGCCAGCTCACCTTCCTCAGGGGGCTCCGGGGAGCTGTTTTTT	CASSPSSGGSGELFF
TRBV3-1/TRBV3-2	-	-	TRBJ1-4	TGTGCCAGCAGCCAAGGACACTTAAGGCAAAAACTGTTTTTT	CASSQGHLRQKLFF
TRBV7-2	TRBD1	-	TRBJ1-2	TGTGCCAGCAGCGCAGCCGGGACAGCCTTTAACTATGGCTACACCTTC	CASSAAGTAFNYGYTF
TRBV5-1	-	once	TRBJ1-6	TGCGCCAGCAGCTTGCAGGGCGCTATTTATAATTCACCCCTCCACTTT	CASSLQGAIYNSPLHF
TRBV27	-	-	TRBJ1-2	TGTGCCAGCAGTTTATTGGCCATACCCTTTGGCTACACCTTC	CASSLLAIPFGYTF
TRBV3-1/TRBV3-2	-	-	TRBJ1-6	TGTGCCAGCAGCCTTCTCAGGGATTCACCCCTCCACTTT	CASSLLRDSPLHF
TRBV7-2	-	-	TRBJ1-1	TGTGCCAGCAGCTTAGCAAGTGGACGGGGGGCGAGTGAAGCTTTCTTT	CASSLASGRGASEAFF
TRBV18	-	-	TRBJ2-7	TGTGCCAGCTCACCATCGCAGATCTACGAGCAGTACTTC	CASSPSQIYEQYF
TRBV18	TRBD1	-	TRBJ1-1	TGTGCCAGCTCAGGCGGACAGGGGGTCCGGGCTTTCTTT	CASSGGQGVRAFF
TRBV15	-	-	TRBJ2-7	TGTGCCACCAGCAGAGGGAAGGCGGCGGAGAATGGCGAGCAGTACTTC	CATSRGKAAENGEQYF
TRBV2	TRBD2	-	TRBJ2-3	TGTGCCAGCAGTACAAGGACTAGCGGGGGGCGGGGAGATACGCAGTATTTT	CASSTRTSGGRGDTQYF
TRBV5-5	TRBD1	-	TRBJ1-1	TGTGCCAGCAGCCGGACAGGGGCGTACACTGAAGCTTTCTTT	CASSRTGAYTEAFF
TRBV19	-	-	TRBJ1-2	TGTGCCAGTAGCAGAGCAGGGGTGGGGAACTATGGCTACACCTTC	CASSRAGVGNYGYTF
TRBV6-4	-	-	TRBJ1-1	TGTGCCAGCAGTAGAAACCCCCGGGGCACTGAAGCTTTCTTT	CASSRNPRGTEAFF
TRBV7-9	-	once	TRBJ1-2	TGTGCCAGCAGCTTAGCCAGGGGTATGGATGGCTACACCTTC	CASSLARGMDGYTF
TRBV7-2	-	-	TRBJ1-1	TGTGCCAGCAGCCCTACAGGGATAGTAGGTGCTTTCTTT	CASSPTGIVGAFF